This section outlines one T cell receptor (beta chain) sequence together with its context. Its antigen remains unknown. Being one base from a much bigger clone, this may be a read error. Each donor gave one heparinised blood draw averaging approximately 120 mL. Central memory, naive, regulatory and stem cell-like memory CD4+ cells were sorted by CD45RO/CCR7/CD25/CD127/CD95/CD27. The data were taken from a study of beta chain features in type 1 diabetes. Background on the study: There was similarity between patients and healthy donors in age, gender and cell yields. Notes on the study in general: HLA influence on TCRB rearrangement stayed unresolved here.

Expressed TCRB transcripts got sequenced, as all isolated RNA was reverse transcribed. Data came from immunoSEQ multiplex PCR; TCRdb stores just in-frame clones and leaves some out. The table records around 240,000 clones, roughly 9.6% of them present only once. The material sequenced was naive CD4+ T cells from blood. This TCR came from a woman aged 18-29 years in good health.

The chain's CDR3 is CASSAGTSGYNEQFF. CDR3 DNA: TGCGCCAGCAGCGCCGGGACTAGCGGATACAATGAGCAGTTCTTC. This chain connects TRBV5-1 to TRBJ2-1; 11 bases are a match to TRBD2. The CDR3 consists of 15 residues. The germline V gene has CDR1 SGHRS and CDR2 YFSETQ. V trimming: 4 bases; J trimming: 4 bases; junction bases outside the gene matches: 4.